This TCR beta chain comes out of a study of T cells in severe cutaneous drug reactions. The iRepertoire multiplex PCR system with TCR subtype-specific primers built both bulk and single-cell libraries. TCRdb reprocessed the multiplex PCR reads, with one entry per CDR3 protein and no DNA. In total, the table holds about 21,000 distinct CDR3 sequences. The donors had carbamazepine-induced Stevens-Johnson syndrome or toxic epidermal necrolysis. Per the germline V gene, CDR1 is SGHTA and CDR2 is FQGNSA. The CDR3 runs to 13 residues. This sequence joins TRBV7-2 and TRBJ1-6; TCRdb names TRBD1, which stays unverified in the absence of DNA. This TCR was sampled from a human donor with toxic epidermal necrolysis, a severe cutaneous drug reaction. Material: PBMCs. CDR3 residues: CASSPRQNSPLHF.